This T cell receptor (beta chain) was retrieved from a study of shared clonotypes between healthy human individuals. Study results and caveats: What naive subsets generally showed was a larger estimated richness than memory subsets showed.

The germline V gene has CDR1 LNHDA and CDR2 SQIVND (reference sequence). V shed 5 bases and J shed 2 bases, with 12 bases lying between them. This CDR3 is built from 14 residues. All the donors were Caucasian adults who lived in Nashville, Tennessee. Some 28,000 T cell genomes (around 200 ng DNA) went into each sorted-subset replicate. Produced via immunoSEQ multiplex PCR; TCRdb's table is partial and in-frame only. The sample has 650,000 to 750,000 clones, about 78% seen once. A word on this clone: Its antigen is not identified.

The chain links TRBV19 to TRBJ1-2; D is perhaps TRBD1 (6 bases). Sequencing used memory CD4+ T cells sorted from blood. Subset in this sample: CD45RA-negative fraction. The origin of this receptor is a woman in her 30s in good health. The CDR3 is CASSFGQINYGYTF. The CDR3 DNA sequence: TGTGCCAGTAGTTTCGGACAGATCAACTATGGCTACACCTTC.